This TCR beta chain was sequenced for a study of T cell responses to AZD1222 COVID-19 vaccine. In the case of this clone: Its antigen is unidentified.

Clones were read by immunoSEQ multiplex PCR, and TCRdb kept only the in-frame ones, dropping some. This table has about 100,000 clones, approximately 89% appearing once. Overall study findings and caveats: Nearly half of the spike-specific TCRs reportedly recognize variant regions that carry no mutations. Once two AZD1222 doses were given, Spike-specific TCR breadth and depth went up. All repertoire sampling was performed exclusively after the peak T cell response. Clonal diversity may have been underestimated in mostly white British donors.

CDR1 is MNHNY and CDR2 is SVGAGI in the germline V gene (reference sequence). CDR3 size: 16 residues. The trim removed 6 bases at V and 6 bases at J, leaving 12 bases unmatched. The source material was peripheral blood, sampled on day 0 of MenACWY control vaccination. The sequence came from an adult in good health. The chain recombines TRBV6-6 with TRBJ1-4, with 8 bases lining up with TRBD1. CDR3 sequence (DNA): TGTGCCAGCAGGTACCCGGACAGGGAGCGGCATGAAAAACTGTTTTTT. Its protein is CASRYPDRERHEKLFF.